This TCR beta chain appears in the sequencing data of a study of radiotherapy plus CTLA-4 blockade in lung cancer. For the study at large: The study recorded objective responses in roughly a sixth of patients and disease control in approximately 31%.

Regarding the study as a whole: How blood T cell clones changed early, along with interferon-beta, reportedly forecast response best. Subsequent to radiotherapy plus ipilimumab, tumor-derived TCR clones underwent expansion in blood.

In regard to this clone: Its antigen is as yet unknown.

Focal radiation plus CTLA-4 blockade with ipilimumab was given to patients with chemo-refractory metastatic non-small-cell lung cancer. Measured with immunoSEQ multiplex PCR; TCRdb has only the in-frame clones, and not every one. Of 80,000 or so clones in the sample, 78% were seen once. Germline values: CDR1 MNHEY, CDR2 SVGAGI. Trimming cost V 7 bases and J 2 bases, with 14 bases left between them. The CDR3 extends over 14 amino acids. Sequences were derived from peripheral blood, sampled from a patient treated with radiotherapy plus ipilimumab. The sequence was obtained from a human donor with non-small cell lung cancer whose response to radiotherapy plus ipilimumab could not be evaluated. Some clones in this sample may be carry-over from other donors' samples. The chain is built from TRBV6-5 and TRBJ1-2; tentatively, D is TRBD1 (6 bases). In DNA form, the CDR3 reads TGTGCCAGCAAAATACAGGGAGGGAACTATGGCTACACCTTC. It encodes CASKIQGGNYGYTF.